This paragraph covers one T cell receptor beta chain sequence. Recruitment covered fewer than 25 US areas and drew participants whose ages spanned about 18 to 100 years. This sample was included in a study of blood T cell repertoires in COVID-19. Study in general: Sample material is recorded as cDNA or gDNA derived from T cells, B-cell-depleted T cells, or PBMCs.

The table came from immunoSEQ multiplex PCR; TCRdb's copy has only in-frame clones and leaves some out. Of almost 250,000 clones listed, approximately 90% are singletons. The CDR3 length is 15 residues. Germline CDR1 reads DFQATT; CDR2 reads SNEGSKA (reference sequence). After removal of 3 bases from V and 12 bases from J, the junction contained 14 bases not matched to a gene. The origin of this receptor is a woman under 40 who had recovered from COVID-19. The sample comprised PBMCs or T cells enriched from blood (not recorded which). The V and J genes are TRBV20-1 and TRBJ2-1; 10 nucleotides agree with TRBD2. The chain's CDR3 is CSASPLGLAGDGQFF. The CDR3, as DNA: TGCAGTGCTAGTCCACTCGGGCTAGCGGGGGATGGGCAGTTCTTC.